This T cell receptor (beta chain) was retrieved from a study of blood T cell repertoires in COVID-19. The CDR3 loop spans 14 amino acids. The germline gives CDR1 MDHEN, CDR2 SYDVKM. V trimming: 1 base; J trimming: 7 bases; junction bases outside the gene matches: 4. Only in-frame clones appear in the TCRdb table, and some are missing; sequencing was by immunoSEQ multiplex PCR. The sample shows fewer than 130,000 clones, 69% of them seen only once. The sequencing sample was made of peripheral blood. The source is an elderly man with acute or convalescent COVID-19. The chain is built from TRBV28 and TRBJ2-1, with 7 bases matching TRBD2. CDR3 sequence (DNA): TGTGCCAGCAGTTTATTGCTCGGGGGGAATGAGCAGTTCTTC. Protein product: CASSLLLGGNEQFF.